The clone carrying this T cell receptor (beta chain) was seen a single time. Vbeta (60) and Jbeta (13) primers were used in the PCR. This table comes from immunoSEQ multiplex PCR, and its TCRdb copy is limited to in-frame clones, with some not included. The sample gives 100,000 to 150,000 clones, around 77% of which show up once; around 13% is in the top ten. The sample comes from a study of cytomegalovirus exposure and HLA in healthy donors. V was clipped by 7 bases and J by 2 bases, with 11 bases between them. CDR1 and CDR2 (germline): MDHEN, SYDVKM. The CDR3 sequence is 13 residues long. This TCR came from a woman aged 40 to 50 in good health and CMV-seropositive. This rearrangement joins TRBV28 to TRBJ1-2, with a weak D call TRBD1 (5 bases). Sequenced: PBMCs. CDR3 amino acids: CASTPDRNYGYTF. Written as DNA, the CDR3 is TGTGCCAGCACTCCAGACAGAAACTATGGCTACACCTTC.